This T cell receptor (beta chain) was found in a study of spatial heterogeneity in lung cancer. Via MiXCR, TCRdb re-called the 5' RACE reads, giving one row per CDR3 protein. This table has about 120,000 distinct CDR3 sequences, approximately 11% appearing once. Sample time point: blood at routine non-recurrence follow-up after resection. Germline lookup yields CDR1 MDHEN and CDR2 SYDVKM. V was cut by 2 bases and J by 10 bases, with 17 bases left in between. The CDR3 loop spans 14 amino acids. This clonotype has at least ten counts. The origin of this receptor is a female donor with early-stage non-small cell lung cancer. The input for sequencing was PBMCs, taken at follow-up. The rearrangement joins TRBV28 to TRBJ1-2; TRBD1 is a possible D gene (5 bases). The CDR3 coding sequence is TGTGCCAGCAGTTTAGAGTACAGGCCAACGGACTACACCTTC. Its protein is CASSLEYRPTDYTF.